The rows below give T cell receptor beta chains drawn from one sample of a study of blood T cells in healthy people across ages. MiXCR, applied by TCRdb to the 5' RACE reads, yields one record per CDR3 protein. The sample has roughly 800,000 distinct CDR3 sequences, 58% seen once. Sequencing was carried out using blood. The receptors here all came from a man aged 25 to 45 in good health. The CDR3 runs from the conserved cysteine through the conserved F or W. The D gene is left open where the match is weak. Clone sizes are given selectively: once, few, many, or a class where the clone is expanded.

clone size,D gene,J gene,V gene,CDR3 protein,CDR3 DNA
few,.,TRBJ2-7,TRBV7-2,CASSLLPSGFGAFYEQYF,TGTGCCAGCAGCTTATTACCCTCCGGGTTTGGGGCGTTCTACGAGCAGTACTTC
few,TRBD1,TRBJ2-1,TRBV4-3,CASSQETGGYNEQFF,TGCGCCAGCAGCCAAGAAACAGGGGGGTACAATGAGCAGTTCTTC
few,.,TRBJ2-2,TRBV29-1,CSVVDMYTGELFF,TGCAGCGTTGTTGACATGTACACCGGGGAGCTGTTTTTT
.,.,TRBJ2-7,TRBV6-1,CASSEMVRQLVPPRYEQYF,TGTGCCAGCAGTGAAATGGTCCGACAACTGGTGCCCCCTCGGTACGAGCAGTACTTC
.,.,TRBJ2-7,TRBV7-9,CASTLGGGYYEQYF,TGTGCCAGCACCCTAGGGGGGGGTTACTACGAGCAGTACTTC
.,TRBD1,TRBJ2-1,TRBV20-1,CSAIKTGGPAYNEQFF,TGCAGTGCTATAAAGACAGGGGGCCCCGCCTACAATGAGCAGTTCTTC
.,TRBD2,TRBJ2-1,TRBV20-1,CSASLAGEGNEQFF,TGCAGTGCCTCACTAGCGGGAGAAGGCAATGAGCAGTTCTTC
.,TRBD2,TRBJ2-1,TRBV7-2,CASSLERDSREQFF,TGTGCCAGCAGCTTGGAGCGGGACTCCCGAGAGCAGTTCTTC
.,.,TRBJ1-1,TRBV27,CASSLGGTWGTEAFF,TGTGCCAGCAGCTTAGGCGGCACGTGGGGCACTGAAGCTTTCTTT
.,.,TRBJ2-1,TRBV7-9,CASSFIINEQFF,TGTGCCAGCAGCTTTATTATTAATGAGCAGTTCTTC
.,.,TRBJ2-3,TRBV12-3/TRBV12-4,CASSFNRVSTDTQYF,TGTGCCAGCAGTTTTAACAGGGTGAGCACAGATACGCAGTATTTT
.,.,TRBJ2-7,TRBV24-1,CATSGGKSSYEQYF,TGTGCCACCAGTGGAGGGAAAAGCTCCTACGAGCAGTACTTC
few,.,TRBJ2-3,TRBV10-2,CASSDRDSTDTQYF,TGCGCCAGCAGTGACAGGGATAGCACAGATACGCAGTATTTT
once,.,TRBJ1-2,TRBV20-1,CSARDTAQTYGYTF,TGCAGTGCTAGAGATACTGCACAGACCTATGGCTACACCTTC
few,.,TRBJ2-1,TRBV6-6,CASSYSGARSYNEQFF,TGTGCCAGCAGTTATTCAGGGGCGAGGTCCTACAATGAGCAGTTCTTC
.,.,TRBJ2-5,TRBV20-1,CSADREVGETQYF,TGCAGTGCTGACAGGGAGGTGGGGGAGACCCAGTACTTC
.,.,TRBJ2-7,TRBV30,CAWGTLLEQYF,TGTGCCTGGGGGACGTTACTGGAGCAGTACTTC
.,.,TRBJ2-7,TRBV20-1,CSAQSDTIYEQYF,TGCAGTGCCCAATCCGACACCATCTACGAGCAGTACTTC
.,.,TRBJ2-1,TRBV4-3,CASSQGYPGPSSYNEQFF,TGCGCCAGCAGCCAAGGTTACCCGGGTCCTAGCTCCTACAATGAGCAGTTCTTC
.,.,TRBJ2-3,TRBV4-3,CASSQDLSRGWGTQYF,TGCGCCAGCAGCCAAGATCTGTCTCGGGGTTGGGGTACGCAGTATTTT
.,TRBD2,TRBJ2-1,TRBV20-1,CSARYLAGGLYNEQFF,TGCAGTGCTAGGTACCTAGCGGGGGGCCTGTACAATGAGCAGTTCTTC
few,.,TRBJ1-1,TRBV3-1,CASSPVGSMNTEAFF,TGTGCCAGCAGCCCCGTGGGATCAATGAACACTGAAGCTTTCTTT
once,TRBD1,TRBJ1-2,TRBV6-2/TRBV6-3,CASNKGGSTYGYTF,TGTGCCAGCAACAAAGGGGGCTCGACCTATGGCTACACCTTC
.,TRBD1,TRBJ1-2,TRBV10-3,CAISSGGYGYTF,TGTGCCATCAGCTCAGGGGGCTATGGCTACACCTTC
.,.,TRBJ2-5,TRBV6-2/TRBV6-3,CASRAGTPARETQYF,TGTGCCAGCAGGGCCGGGACTCCGGCACGGGAGACCCAGTACTTC
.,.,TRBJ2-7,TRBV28,CATGAHRDEQYF,TGTGCCACCGGGGCCCATAGGGACGAGCAGTACTTC
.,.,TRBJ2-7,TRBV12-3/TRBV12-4,CASSLHQDNEQYF,TGTGCCAGCAGTTTACATCAGGACAATGAGCAGTACTTC
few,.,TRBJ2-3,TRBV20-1,CSASGSSGDTQYF,TGCAGTGCTAGCGGGAGTTCTGGGGATACGCAGTATTTT
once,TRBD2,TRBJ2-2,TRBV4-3,CASSLTSGGTGELFF,TGCGCCAGCAGCCTCACTAGCGGGGGCACCGGGGAGCTGTTTTTT
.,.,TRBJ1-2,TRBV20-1,CSARDQGTGYTF,TGCAGTGCTAGAGATCAGGGCACAGGCTACACCTTC
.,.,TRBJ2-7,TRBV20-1,CSASAGQFSEAYEQYF,TGCAGTGCTTCAGCCGGACAGTTCTCCGAGGCCTACGAGCAGTACTTC
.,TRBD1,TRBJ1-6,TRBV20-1,CSARGTGDNSPLHF,TGCAGTGCTAGAGGGACAGGGGATAATTCACCCCTCCACTTT
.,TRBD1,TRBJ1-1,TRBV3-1,CASSPRGQAEAFF,TGTGCCAGCAGCCCCCGTGGACAGGCAGAAGCTTTCTTT
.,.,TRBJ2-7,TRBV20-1,CSARTSNNEQYF,TGCAGTGCTAGAACGAGTAACAATGAGCAGTACTTC
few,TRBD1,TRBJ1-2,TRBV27,CASSYSGTGVGYTF,TGTGCCAGCAGTTATTCCGGGACAGGGGTTGGCTACACCTTC
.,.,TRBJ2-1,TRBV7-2,CASSLVSNYNEQFF,TGTGCCAGCAGCTTAGTTTCGAACTACAATGAGCAGTTCTTC